These 30 T cell receptor beta chains were sequenced from one sample in a study of CD8 T cells in Susac syndrome. Random hexamers served to reverse transcribe roughly 0.45 to 1 ug RNA. TCRdb re-analysed the immunoSEQ multiplex PCR reads in MiXCR, keeping a single row per CDR3 protein. Of approximately 180,000 distinct CDR3 sequences in the sample, over 75% are singletons; the top ten hold 0.075% to 0.095%. Sample: CD4+ T cells from PBMCs. These receptors all stem from a human donor with Susac syndrome.

The rearrangement uses TRBV30 and TRBJ1-2; TRBD1 matches at 9 bases. Germline V gene sequence: CDR1 GTSNPN, CDR2 SVGIG (reference sequence). The junction had 6 bases not matched to a gene; V was cut back by 3 bases and J by 4 bases. The CDR3 runs 14 residues. The CDR3 spells CAWRNRGRGYGYTF. CDR3 nucleotide sequence: TGTGCCTGGAGAAACAGGGGGCGCGGCTATGGCTACACCTTC.

V gene TRBV15 combines with J gene TRBJ2-1, with unresolved D. Trimming stripped 3 bases from V and 4 bases from J, with 7 bases between. CDR1 and CDR2 from the germline V gene are LNHNV and YYDKDF (reference sequence). CDR3 size: 13 residues. The CDR3 here is CATSSPNYNEQFF. CDR3 DNA sequence: TGTGCCACCAGCAGTCCAAATTACAATGAGCAGTTCTTC.

V usage is TRBV5-6 and J usage is TRBJ2-2; 7 nucleotides agree with TRBD1. CDR1 SGHDT and CDR2 YYEEEE come from the germline V gene. With 1 base clipped from V and 1 base from J, the junction kept 7 bases outside the gene matches. This CDR3 has 17 amino acids. In nucleotides, the CDR3 is TGTGCCAGCAGCTTGTCTTTTAGGGGGCAGAACACCGGGGAGCTGTTTTTT. Its translation: CASSLSFRGQNTGELFF.

CDR3 nucleotide sequence: TGTGCCAGCAGTTTACGGAGCTCTGGAAACACCATATATTTT. Its protein product is CASSLRSSGNTIYF. The chain combines TRBV12-3 or TRBV12-4 with TRBJ1-3; D is ambiguous. The length of the CDR3 is 14 residues. V was shortened by 2 bases and J by 0 bases, with 5 bases between the two germline ends.

CDR3 coding DNA: TGTGCCATCAGTTTAGGGGGGACTCAGCCCCAGCATTTT. Translated, it gives CAISLGGTQPQHF. This rearrangement joins TRBV10-3 to TRBJ1-5; perhaps TRBD1 as D (6 bases). Germline CDR1 reads ENHRY; CDR2 reads SYGVKD. Trimming cost V 5 bases and J 6 bases, with 11 bases left between them. The CDR3 covers 13 residues.

This clonotype was recorded only once. The CDR3 DNA reads as TGCGCCAGCAGCTTACAGGTTACCACCGGGGAGCTGTTTTTT. This sequence encodes CASSLQVTTGELFF. The V call is TRBV5-1, the J call TRBJ2-2; weak D call: TRBD1 (5 bases). The CDR3 runs to 14 residues. V was cut by 2 bases and J by 4 bases, with 9 bases left in between. Germline V gene sequence: CDR1 SGHRS, CDR2 YFSETQ.

The V and J genes are TRBV28 and TRBJ2-2; D possibly matches TRBD1 or TRBD2 (5 bases each). The CDR3 sequence is 13 residues long. Germline CDR1 and CDR2: MDHEN and SYDVKM. Trimming cost V 5 bases and J 6 bases, with 10 bases left between them. CDR3: CASSIGTAGELFF. The CDR3 bases are TGTGCCAGCAGTATCGGGACGGCCGGGGAGCTGTTTTTT.

The chain employs TRBV20-1 and TRBJ1-1; 7 positions match TRBD1. The CDR3 contains 15 residues. The V and J ends lost 0 bases and 3 bases, in that order; junction bases with no gene match: 7. The V gene's germline CDR1 is DFQATT and CDR2 SNEGSKA (reference sequence). This chain's CDR3 is CSARDRDSAYTEAFF. CDR3 nucleotides: TGCAGTGCTAGAGACAGGGACAGTGCGTACACTGAAGCTTTCTTT.

CDR3 loop: CASSFGDLSGNTIYF. DNA for the CDR3: TGCGCCAGCAGCTTCGGGGACCTCTCTGGAAACACCATATATTTT. J is TRBJ1-3 and V is TRBV5-1; possible D gene TRBD1, 5 bases. The V end was cut by 2 bases, the J end by 0 bases, with 9 bases between. The germline gives CDR1 SGHRS, CDR2 YFSETQ. The CDR3 has 15 amino acids. Looking up the rest from reference TRBV5-1 and TRBJ1-3 gives the full variable domain: KAGVTQTPRYLIKTRGQQVTLSCSPISGHRSVSWYQQTPGQGLQFLFEYFSETQRNKGNFPGRFSGRQFSNSRSEMNVSTLELGDSALYLCASSFGDLSGNTIYFGEGSWLTVV.

This chain connects TRBV6-5 to TRBJ2-2, with 8 bases that match TRBD1. CDR3 size: 15 residues. With 0 bases clipped from V and 5 bases from J, the junction kept 2 bases outside the gene matches. Germline CDR1 reads MNHEY; CDR2 reads SVGAGI. DNA for the CDR3: TGTGCCAGCAGTTACTCGCAGGGGGCGACCGGGGAGCTGTTTTTT. Protein sequence: CASSYSQGATGELFF.

This sequence joins TRBV24-1 and TRBJ2-1; TRBD1 agrees at 9 bases. CDR1 is KGHDR, CDR2 SFDVKD, per germline. The CDR3 contains 19 residues. V gave up 4 bases and J gave up 4 bases; unmatched junction bases: 16. Written as DNA, the CDR3 is TGTGCCACCAGTGAACATTCCTTTGGACAGGGGAGACGGTACAATGAGCAGTTCTTC. It encodes CATSEHSFGQGRRYNEQFF.

The V gene is TRBV12-3 or TRBV12-4, the J gene TRBJ2-5; TRBD1 or TRBD2 may be the D gene (5 bases each). Trimming took 3 bases from V and 4 from J, leaving 6 bases between them. The CDR3 spans 12 residues. CDR3 in DNA: TGTGCCAGCAGTTTTGGGGGAGAGACCCAGTACTTC. Encoded protein: CASSFGGETQYF.

This chain links TRBV3-1 with TRBJ2-7; D might be TRBD2 (5 bases). This CDR3 spans 14 amino acids. Germline V gene data show CDR1 as LGHDT and CDR2 as YNNKEL (reference sequence). V gave up 4 bases and J gave up 2 bases, with 12 bases separating them. The CDR3 is CASSPGVRTYEQYF. In nucleotides, the CDR3 is TGTGCCAGCAGCCCCGGGGTTAGAACCTACGAGCAGTACTTC.

The chain joins TRBV18 to TRBJ1-5; 9 bases fit TRBD1. Per germline, CDR1 KGHSH and CDR2 LQKENI. The CDR3 has 14 residues. Trimming cost V 8 bases and J 4 bases; bases outside gene matches: 6. The CDR3 DNA follows: TGTGCCAGCCGGCGGACAGGGGATAATCAGCCCCAGCATTTT. Its translation: CASRRTGDNQPQHF.

V usage is TRBV18 and J usage is TRBJ2-5; D uncertain. This CDR3 comprises 12 residues. V dropped 6 bases and J dropped 4 bases, with 9 bases sitting between them. Germline assignment: CDR1 KGHSH and CDR2 LQKENI. The CDR3 sequence is CASSPMSETQYF. The CDR3 bases are TGTGCCAGCTCCCCTATGTCAGAGACCCAGTACTTC.

The CDR3 bases are TGTGCCAGCAGCGCCGAAACTTCCAATCAGCCCCAGCATTTT. Translating gives CASSAETSNQPQHF. The chain carries TRBV9 and TRBJ1-5; no reliable D call. The ends were cut back, 3 bases at V and 3 bases at J, with 10 bases in the middle. The germline V gene encodes CDR1 SGDLS and CDR2 YYNGEE. This CDR3 comprises 14 residues. Full variable domain (missing parts from reference TRBV9 and TRBJ1-5): DSGVTQTPKHLITATGQRVTLRCSPRSGDLSVYWYQQSLDQGLQFLIQYYNGEERAKGNILERFSAQQFPDLHSELNLSSLELGDSALYFCASSAETSNQPQHFGDGTRLSIL.

The V and J genes are TRBV7-3 and TRBJ2-2; 9 nucleotides match TRBD1. CDR3 size: 16 residues. The V gene's germline CDR1 is SGHTA and CDR2 FQGTGA. V was pared by 4 bases and J by 4 bases, with 7 bases of the junction left unmatched. The CDR3: CASSSRTGEATGELFF. As DNA, the CDR3 is TGTGCCAGCAGCTCGCGGACAGGGGAGGCCACCGGGGAGCTGTTTTTT.

The DNA of the CDR3 is TGTGCCAGCAGACCCGACTCCGACCCCAATGAGCAGTTCTTC. As protein: CASRPDSDPNEQFF. The V gene is TRBV6-2 or TRBV6-3, the J gene TRBJ2-1; D not resolved. Deletions cut 6 bases from V and 6 bases from J, with 15 bases between. Germline assignment: CDR1 MNHEY and CDR2 SVGEGT. This CDR3 comprises 14 residues.

The rearrangement links TRBV5-1 to TRBJ1-4; the D gene is possibly TRBD1 (5 bases). The CDR3 totals 14 residues. Trimming took 2 bases from V and 8 from J, leaving 13 bases between them. From germline, CDR1 is SGHRS and CDR2 YFSETQ. CDR3 in DNA: TGCGCCAGCAGCTTTGGCCAGGGCGAGGAAAAACTGTTTTTT. Its protein product is CASSFGQGEEKLFF.

The CDR3 here is CASSLELNREQYF. In DNA form, the CDR3 reads TGCGCCAGCAGCTTGGAATTAAACAGGGAGCAGTACTTC. V is TRBV5-1 and J is TRBJ2-7; maybe TRBD1 (5 bases). Looked up from germline, CDR1 is SGHRS and CDR2 is YFSETQ. This CDR3 spans 13 amino acids. Between the trimmed V and J ends, which lost 0 bases and 7 bases, there was a span of 11 bases.

The chain carries TRBV6-6 and TRBJ1-5, with 11 bases fitting TRBD1. The CDR3 is 13 amino acids. Germline V lookup: CDR1 MNHNY, CDR2 SVGAGI (reference sequence). V lost 6 bases and J lost 5; bases outside the gene matches: 0. As DNA, the CDR3 is TGTGCCAGCAGGGGACAGGGGGATCAGCCCCAGCATTTT. It specifies CASRGQGDQPQHF.

V gene TRBV10-3 combines with J gene TRBJ1-1; D not certain. Deletions cut 1 base from V and 1 base from J, with 4 bases between. CDR3 length equals 13 residues. CDR1 and CDR2 from the germline V gene are ENHRY and SYGVKD. This chain's CDR3 is CAISEFENTEAFF. CDR3 DNA: TGTGCCATCAGTGAGTTTGAGAACACTGAAGCTTTCTTT.

The J gene is TRBJ1-1, the V gene TRBV12-3 or TRBV12-4; D is ambiguous. CDR3 length equals 15 residues. Between the trimmed V and J ends, which lost 3 bases and 0 bases, there was a span of 11 bases. This chain's CDR3 is CASSLSPQLNTEAFF. Here the CDR3 DNA reads TGTGCCAGCAGTTTGTCGCCCCAGCTGAACACTGAAGCTTTCTTT.

The chain uses TRBV6-5 and TRBJ2-1; D unresolved. Deletions cut 0 bases from V and 8 bases from J, with 17 bases between. CDR1 is MNHEY, CDR2 SVGAGI, per germline. This CDR3 contains 16 residues. The CDR3 loop reads CASSYSWSPSKDEQFF. CDR3 DNA: TGTGCCAGCAGTTACTCGTGGTCTCCGTCTAAGGATGAGCAGTTCTTC.

J is TRBJ2-7 and V is TRBV6-1; 9 bases fit TRBD1. Germline CDR1 is MNHNS and CDR2 is SASEGT. The CDR3 contains 15 residues. With V trimmed by 4 bases and J by 2 bases, 6 bases remained unmatched. The CDR3 region is CASSVLGTGTYEQYF. For the CDR3, the DNA is TGTGCCAGCAGTGTACTTGGGACAGGGACCTACGAGCAGTACTTC.

This clonotype turned up a few times. The J gene is TRBJ2-2, the V gene TRBV4-2, with a possible D match to TRBD1 (5 bases). CDR1 and CDR2 from the germline V gene are LGHNA and YNFKEQ. This CDR3 region has 16 residues. V lost 3 bases and J lost 6, with 17 bases in between. This chain's CDR3 is CASSQGKTANPGELFF. As DNA, the CDR3 is TGTGCCAGCAGCCAGGGAAAGACAGCCAACCCCGGGGAGCTGTTTTTT.

This chain links TRBV5-1 with TRBJ2-7; 7 bases agree with TRBD1. Trimming at V came to 9 bases and at J to 3 bases, leaving 9 bases not matched to a gene. Germline V gives CDR1 SGHRS, CDR2 YFSETQ. CDR3 size: 13 residues. CDR3 protein: CATAARQGYEQYF. In DNA, the CDR3 is TGCGCCACCGCCGCTCGACAGGGCTACGAGCAGTACTTC.

The J gene is TRBJ2-3, the V gene TRBV19, with D possibly TRBD2 on 5 matching bases. Germline CDR1 LNHDA, CDR2 SQIVND (reference sequence). The V end was cut by 3 bases, the J end by 2 bases, with 9 bases between. CDR3 length: 14 amino acids. Here the CDR3 reads CASSMMDFTDTQYF. The CDR3 DNA reads TGTGCCAGTAGTATGATGGACTTCACAGATACGCAGTATTTT.

The V call is TRBV24-1, the J call TRBJ2-7, with unresolved D. The CDR3 is made up of 12 amino acids. Germline CDR1 KGHDR, CDR2 SFDVKD. The germline V and J ends were trimmed by 6 bases and 6 bases, with 11 bases remaining between them. CDR3 DNA: TGTGCCACCAGTAACACAGACGGCGAGCAGTACTTC. Its translation: CATSNTDGEQYF.

The CDR3 loop reads CASKPTGSSYEQYF. The CDR3 DNA follows: TGTGCCAGCAAACCGACAGGGAGCTCCTACGAGCAGTACTTC. The chain is built from TRBV19 and TRBJ2-7, with 7 nucleotides matching TRBD1. Unmatched junction bases numbered 8, after V lost 9 bases and J lost 0 bases. There are 14 residues in the CDR3. Germline CDR1 reads LNHDA; CDR2 reads SQIVND (reference sequence).